The 10 T cell receptor beta chains below were found in one sample sequenced in a study of blood T cells in healthy people across ages. It was with a sample-barcoded 5' primer and a J-beta primer mix that a second PCR of about 6 to 12 cycles was run. A single record per CDR3 protein comes from TCRdb applying MiXCR to the 5' RACE reads. This table has about 1.1 million distinct CDR3 sequences, around two fifths appearing once. Sequences were obtained from blood. The receptors stem from a man aged 18 to 30 in good health.

This clonotype has at least ten counts. The rearrangement links TRBV4-2 to TRBJ2-5, with D hard to call. The CDR3 is made up of 13 amino acids. Germline assignment: CDR1 LGHNA and CDR2 YNFKEQ. V was clipped by 4 bases and J by 3 bases, with 9 bases between them. In DNA, the CDR3 is TGTGCCAGCAGCCCAGGCCCGAAAGAGACCCAGTACTTC. Encoded protein: CASSPGPKETQYF.

This clonotype was observed a handful of times. The chain joins TRBV27 to TRBJ1-2, with TRBD1 matching 8 bases. The CDR3 contains 16 residues. V was pared by 3 bases and J by 7 bases, with 13 bases of the junction left unmatched. CDR1 is MNHEY, CDR2 SMNVEV, per germline (reference sequence). The CDR3 DNA reads as TGTGCCAGCAGTTTTCTGCCCAATCCGGACAGGGCTGGCTACACCTTC. Amino acid sequence: CASSFLPNPDRAGYTF.

This clonotype was counted only a few times. The CDR3 sequence: CASSPPGTISTDTQYF. Here the CDR3 DNA reads TGTGCCAGCAGCCCACCTGGGACAATCAGCACAGATACGCAGTATTTT. This chain links TRBV14 with TRBJ2-3, with D perhaps TRBD1 (6 bases). The CDR3 loop spans 16 amino acids. Looked up from germline, CDR1 is SGHDN and CDR2 is FVKESK. V was clipped by 4 bases and J by 0 bases, with 14 bases between them.

This rearrangement joins TRBV5-1 to TRBJ1-2; D may be TRBD1 (6 bases). CDR3 size: 14 residues. The germline V gene has CDR1 SGHRS and CDR2 YFSETQ. V was pared by 2 bases and J by 8 bases, with 16 bases between. The CDR3, as DNA: TGCGCCAGCAGCTTTGAGTCAGGGGTAGACGGCTACACCTTC. It encodes CASSFESGVDGYTF.

The count of this clonotype is one. The chain recombines TRBV11-2 with TRBJ2-7, with D maybe TRBD1 (5 bases). The J call is in doubt because the DNA end fits TRBJ2-5 better. Per the germline V gene, CDR1 is SGHAT and CDR2 is FQNNGV. The CDR3 runs to 13 residues. The CDR3 here is CASSLGGRKTQYF. In nucleotides, the CDR3 is TGTGCCAGCAGCTTAGGGGGCCGGAAGACCCAGTACTTC.

This chain's CDR3 is CASSQDHPTGILLTEQFF. The DNA for the CDR3 is TGCGCCAGCAGCCAAGATCATCCTACGGGGATTTTATTAACTGAGCAGTTCTTC. The chain links TRBV4-3 to TRBJ2-1; the D gene is possibly TRBD2 (5 bases). Germline V gene sequence: CDR1 LGHNA, CDR2 YSLEER. Trimming cost V 0 bases and J 9 bases, with 24 bases left between them. The CDR3 loop spans 18 amino acids.

This clonotype was recorded at least ten times. The chain has TRBV9 and TRBJ1-1; D unresolved. Germline lookup yields CDR1 SGDLS and CDR2 YYNGEE. The CDR3 has 13 amino acids. Trimming took off 0 bases at V and 1 base at J, with 4 bases between the two ends. CDR3 bases: TGTGCCAGCAGCGTAGCCCAGAACACTGAAGCTTTCTTT. Translated: CASSVAQNTEAFF.

V usage is TRBV20-1 and J usage is TRBJ2-5, with a possible D match to TRBD2 (7 bases). The CDR3 is 16 amino acids. Germline CDR1 DFQATT, CDR2 SNEGSKA (reference sequence). Trimming took 0 bases from V and 2 from J, leaving 16 bases between them. CDR3 region: CSARDFGEGVQETQYF. The DNA of the CDR3 is TGCAGTGCTAGAGATTTTGGGGAGGGGGTTCAAGAGACCCAGTACTTC.

The count of this clonotype is one. The V call is TRBV6-6, the J call TRBJ1-1, with D possibly being TRBD1 (6 bases). The CDR3 loop spans 13 amino acids. Germline V gene sequence: CDR1 MNHNY, CDR2 SVGAGI (reference sequence). Deletions cut 2 bases from V and 6 bases from J, with 10 bases between. The CDR3 loop reads CASSYQTGPEAFF. CDR3 bases: TGTGCCAGCAGTTACCAGACAGGTCCTGAAGCTTTCTTT.

V and J are TRBV20-1 and TRBJ2-7; D might be TRBD1 (5 bases). V was shortened by 3 bases and J by 4 bases, with 16 bases between the two germline ends. The CDR3 runs 14 residues. Germline loops: CDR1 DFQATT, CDR2 SNEGSKA (reference sequence). The CDR3 protein is CSASVLTTGYEQYF. CDR3 in DNA: TGCAGTGCTAGTGTACTGACAACAGGATACGAGCAGTACTTC.